These 30 T cell receptor beta chains share one sample of origin, sequenced in a study of beta chain features in type 1 diabetes. General observations from the study: Among all four CD4+ subsets, Type 1 diabetes patients had TCRB CDR3s that were moderately but significantly shorter.

All of the isolated RNA was reverse transcribed, so expressed TCRB transcripts were sequenced. This table comes from immunoSEQ multiplex PCR, and its TCRdb copy is limited to in-frame clones, with some not included. The sample includes about 15,000 clones, under 80% of them seen just once. No antigens are known for them. The specimen sequenced was stem cell memory CD4+ T cells from blood. These receptors came from a man aged 25 to 45 with type 1 diabetes.

The J gene is TRBJ1-5, the V gene TRBV19, with D perhaps TRBD1 (5 bases). Between the trimmed V and J ends, which lost 5 bases and 4 bases, there was a span of 21 bases. The CDR3 contains 17 residues. In germline, CDR1 is LNHDA, CDR2 SQIVND (reference sequence). CDR3 amino acids: CASSASRGGVGNQPQHF. CDR3 bases: TGTGCCAGTAGTGCCTCTCGGGGGGGTGTCGGGAATCAGCCCCAGCATTTT.

The chain has TRBV27 and TRBJ2-7; 9 positions match TRBD1. The CDR3 loop spans 16 amino acids. V lost 5 bases and J lost 6; bases outside the gene matches: 14. The germline gives CDR1 MNHEY, CDR2 SMNVEV (reference sequence). As DNA, the CDR3 is TGTGCCAGCAGTCCCGGACAGGGGCGCAGCGATGGCGAGCAGTACTTC. Translated: CASSPGQGRSDGEQYF.

The chain recombines TRBV2 with TRBJ1-4; D possibly corresponds to TRBD1 (5 bases). This CDR3 is 14 amino acids long. V dropped 5 bases and J dropped 4 bases, with 11 bases sitting between them. Germline V gene sequence: CDR1 SNHLY, CDR2 FYNNEI. CDR3 amino acids: CASSLGLSNEKLFF. The CDR3 DNA sequence: TGTGCCAGCAGTTTGGGACTGAGTAATGAAAAACTGTTTTTT.

The rearrangement joins TRBV7-9 to TRBJ2-6; tentatively, D is TRBD1 (5 bases). The CDR3 is 15 residues long. With 2 bases removed from V and 1 base from J, the gap between germline ends came to 6 bases. Germline V lookup: CDR1 SEHNR, CDR2 FQNEAQ (reference sequence). The DNA for the CDR3 is TGTGCCAGCAGCTTAAAGGGGTCTGGGGCCAACGTCCTGACTTTC. Amino acids: CASSLKGSGANVLTF.

This clone was observed once. The CDR3 sequence is CASTSRGKGLDTQYF. CDR3 sequence (DNA): TGTGCCAGTACATCTAGGGGGAAGGGTTTGGATACGCAGTATTTT. The chain joins TRBV2 to TRBJ2-3, with a possible D match to TRBD1 (6 bases). Trimming pared 9 bases from V and 6 bases from J, leaving 22 bases between. The CDR3 consists of 15 residues. CDR1 is SNHLY and CDR2 is FYNNEI in the germline V gene.

V and J are TRBV5-4 and TRBJ2-2; 8 bases are a match to TRBD2. CDR3 length: 14 residues. CDR1 is SGHNT, CDR2 YYREEE, per germline (reference sequence). V dropped 3 bases and J dropped 6; count of bases not matched to a gene: 4. The CDR3 region is CASSSGGGAGELFF. The CDR3 DNA reads as TGTGCCAGCAGCTCCGGGGGGGGTGCCGGGGAGCTGTTTTTT.

The V call is TRBV29-1, the J call TRBJ2-1; 11 bases agree with TRBD2. Germline CDR1 is SQVTM and CDR2 is ANQGSEA. Trimming took 4 bases from V and 5 from J; bases not matched to a gene: 4. The CDR3 is 14 residues long. In DNA form, the CDR3 reads TGCAGCGTTGTGTCTAGCGGGGGGAACAATGAGCAGTTCTTC. Amino acid sequence: CSVVSSGGNNEQFF.

This clone came up a few times. The rearrangement links TRBV2 to TRBJ2-5; D is perhaps TRBD2 (6 bases). Germline loops: CDR1 SNHLY, CDR2 FYNNEI. The V end lost 4 bases, the J end lost 2 bases, and 11 bases lay between the germline ends. The CDR3 contains 14 residues. The DNA for the CDR3 is TGTGCCAGCAGTGCGAACGGGGGACAAGAGACCCAGTACTTC. Encoded protein: CASSANGGQETQYF.

The V call is TRBV28, the J call TRBJ1-2; D is perhaps TRBD1 (6 bases). The ends were cut back, 2 bases at V and 8 bases at J, with 15 bases in the middle. The CDR3 has 14 amino acids. CDR1 is MDHEN and CDR2 is SYDVKM in the germline V gene. CDR3 amino acids: CASSLNSGRGGYTF. CDR3 bases: TGTGCCAGCAGTTTAAATAGTGGGAGGGGGGGCTACACCTTC.

The chain has TRBV10-3 and TRBJ1-2; perhaps TRBD1 as D (5 bases). Between the trimmed V and J ends, which lost 4 bases and 3 bases, there was a span of 12 bases. The V gene's germline CDR1 is ENHRY and CDR2 SYGVKD. The CDR3 loop spans 14 amino acids. Here the CDR3 DNA reads TGTGCCATCAGTGGGGAAAGGGGCTACTATGGCTACACCTTC. It encodes CAISGERGYYGYTF.

The chain recombines TRBV7-2 with TRBJ2-3; D possibly corresponds to TRBD1 (5 bases). This CDR3 spans 14 amino acids. The V and J ends lost 0 bases and 6 bases respectively, with 10 bases between them. Germline CDR1 is SGHTA and CDR2 is FQGNSA. The CDR3 sequence: CASSLAGPSDTQYF. In nucleotides, the CDR3 is TGTGCCAGCAGCTTAGCGGGGCCGTCGGATACGCAGTATTTT.

This clone was recorded a few times. The V gene is TRBV2, the J gene TRBJ1-6; the match to TRBD1 covers 8 bases. The germline CDR1 and CDR2 sequences are SNHLY and FYNNEI. The J segment lost 7 bases and the V segment lost 1 base, leaving 6 bases of the junction unmatched. The CDR3 contains 16 residues. CDR3 coding DNA: TGTGCCAGCAGTGAAGAGGGGACAGGTTTGAATTCACCCCTCCACTTT. It is translated as CASSEEGTGLNSPLHF. The full variable domain, with the rest looked up from reference TRBV2 and TRBJ1-6, is EPEVTQTPSHQVTQMGQEVILRCVPISNHLYFYWYRQILGQKVEFLVSFYNNEISEKSEIFDDQFSVERPDGSNFTLKIRSTKLEDSAMYFCASSEEGTGLNSPLHFGNGTRLTVT.

This clone has only a few counts. This sequence joins TRBV2 and TRBJ2-3, with D tentatively TRBD2 (5 bases). The CDR3 runs 13 residues. Germline CDR1 reads SNHLY; CDR2 reads FYNNEI. Trimming pared 7 bases from V and 2 bases from J, leaving 10 bases between. CDR3 nucleotide sequence: TGTGCCAGCAAAAGGGAGTACACAGATACGCAGTATTTT. Its translation is CASKREYTDTQYF.

The chain is built from TRBV28 and TRBJ1-5, with TRBD1 identical over 9 bases. V was pared by 5 bases and J by 4 bases, with 15 bases of the junction left unmatched. CDR1 and CDR2 (germline): MDHEN, SYDVKM. This CDR3 region has 18 residues. In DNA form, the CDR3 reads TGTGCCAGCAGTATATCGCCGGGACAGGGATATCGGAATCAGCCCCAGCATTTT. Its translation: CASSISPGQGYRNQPQHF.

V and J are TRBV19 and TRBJ2-5, with a tentative D call TRBD2 (6 bases). Gene TRBJ2-7 matches the end of the DNA better, so the J call may be wrong. The CDR3 has 14 amino acids. Germline V lookup: CDR1 LNHDA, CDR2 SQIVND (reference sequence). The CDR3 spells CASMEGTSTYEQYF. The CDR3 DNA is TGTGCCAGTATGGAGGGGACTTCCACCTACGAGCAGTACTTC.

CDR3 protein: CASSVRSTDTQYF. The CDR3 nucleotides read TGTGCCAGCAGCGTACGGAGCACAGATACGCAGTATTTT. V usage is TRBV9 and J usage is TRBJ2-3; no reliable D call. This CDR3 is 13 amino acids long. Deletions cut 1 base from V and 0 bases from J, with 3 bases between. Germline CDR1 is SGDLS and CDR2 is YYNGEE.

The V and J genes are TRBV5-4 and TRBJ1-1, with TRBD1 matching 7 bases. CDR3 length equals 15 residues. Germline CDR1 and CDR2: SGHNT and YYREEE (reference sequence). V trimming: 4 bases; J trimming: 0 bases; junction bases outside the gene matches: 6. CDR3 in DNA: TGTGCCAGCAGCCCCGCACAGGGGTTGAACACTGAAGCTTTCTTT. Protein sequence: CASSPAQGLNTEAFF.

J is TRBJ2-7 and V is TRBV6-5; TRBD2 aligns across 8 bases. CDR1 MNHEY and CDR2 SVGAGI come from the germline V gene. CDR3 length: 15 residues. Trimming cost V 6 bases and J 2 bases; bases outside gene matches: 9. CDR3 loop: CASSPRSGGTYEQYF. CDR3 DNA sequence: TGTGCCAGCAGCCCCAGGAGCGGGGGCACCTACGAGCAGTACTTC.

The chain is built from TRBV2 and TRBJ2-5; a weak D match, TRBD2 (6 bases). The germline V gene encodes CDR1 SNHLY and CDR2 FYNNEI. The CDR3 sequence is 13 residues long. Trimming took 6 bases from V and 4 from J, leaving 12 bases between them. The CDR3 protein is CASSGDFRETQYF. CDR3 coding DNA: TGTGCCAGCAGCGGGGACTTCAGAGAGACCCAGTACTTC.

The chain employs TRBV15 and TRBJ2-7, with 9 bases fitting TRBD1. J was trimmed by 2 bases and V by 1 base; bases with no gene match: 3. Germline V gene data show CDR1 as LNHNV and CDR2 as YYDKDF (reference sequence). This CDR3 is 15 amino acids long. CDR3 sequence: CATSRAGTGTYEQYF. CDR3 bases: TGTGCCACCAGCAGAGCCGGGACAGGGACCTACGAGCAGTACTTC.

This chain's CDR3 is CASSISDSYYGYTF. The CDR3 DNA follows: TGTGCCAGCAGCATATCGGACAGCTACTATGGCTACACCTTC. The gene calls are TRBV28 and TRBJ1-2; possible D gene TRBD1, 6 bases. Trimming shortened V by 6 bases and J by 3 bases, and 14 bases separated the two germline ends. CDR3 length: 14 residues. In germline, CDR1 is MDHEN, CDR2 SYDVKM.

This clone has more than one count but fewer than ten. V and J are TRBV19 and TRBJ2-5, with 8 bases matching TRBD1. V shed 5 bases and J 5 bases; nucleotides not matched to a gene: 10. Germline values: CDR1 LNHDA, CDR2 SQIVND (reference sequence). The CDR3 covers 15 residues. As DNA, the CDR3 is TGTGCCAGTAGTTCCCTCGGGACAGGTCCGGAGACCCAGTACTTC. Residues: CASSSLGTGPETQYF.

The V and J genes are TRBV18 and TRBJ1-1; weak D call: TRBD1 (6 bases). Deletions cut 9 bases from V and 3 bases from J, with 17 bases between. This CDR3 is built from 14 residues. Germline assignment: CDR1 KGHSH and CDR2 LQKENI. The CDR3 reads CASVRGMGDTEAFF. The CDR3 region has the DNA TGTGCCAGTGTCAGGGGCATGGGTGACACTGAAGCTTTCTTT.

The chain combines TRBV5-1 with TRBJ2-5; 10 nucleotides agree with TRBD2. The junction had 11 bases not matched to a gene; V was cut back by 0 bases and J by 12 bases. CDR1 is SGHRS, CDR2 YFSETQ, per germline. The CDR3 sequence is 15 residues long. The CDR3 here is CASSLGPGLAIVKYF. CDR3 coding DNA: TGCGCCAGCAGCTTGGGCCCGGGACTAGCGATTGTCAAGTACTTC.

This clone has more than one count but fewer than ten. This chain joins TRBV7-2 and TRBJ2-3; no clear D gene. This CDR3 region has 12 residues. Trimming stripped 4 bases from V and 7 bases from J, with 9 bases between. CDR1 and CDR2 (germline): SGHTA, FQGNSA. CDR3 in amino acids: CASSSSRNTQYF. CDR3 bases: TGTGCCAGCAGCTCCTCCAGAAATACGCAGTATTTT.

The gene calls are TRBV4-3 and TRBJ1-4; a possible D gene is TRBD1 (5 bases). This CDR3 contains 16 residues. The V end was cut by 10 bases, the J end by 0 bases, with 18 bases between. Per germline, CDR1 LGHNA and CDR2 YSLEER. CDR3 sequence: CATAPDIGATNEKLFF. The CDR3 DNA reads as TGCGCCACCGCTCCGGACATCGGTGCAACTAATGAAAAACTGTTTTTT.

This clone was observed a few times. The chain uses TRBV10-2 and TRBJ2-7; 10 positions agree with TRBD2. Germline trimming cut 7 bases from V and 7 bases from J; bases unmatched to any gene: 7. This CDR3 spans 13 amino acids. The germline V gene encodes CDR1 WSHSY and CDR2 SAAADI. In DNA form, the CDR3 reads TGCGCCAGCAATGCCCTTAGCGGGGGGGAGCAGTACTTC. It translates to CASNALSGGEQYF.

The rearrangement uses TRBV2 and TRBJ2-1, with a possible D match to TRBD2 (6 bases). The germline V gene has CDR1 SNHLY and CDR2 FYNNEI. Trimming left V 6 bases short and J 0 bases short, with 15 bases between. This CDR3 has 16 residues. CDR3 sequence (DNA): TGTGCCAGCAGGGGGGGTGGGAGTAGCTCCTACAATGAGCAGTTCTTC. It translates to CASRGGGSSSYNEQFF.

The rearrangement uses TRBV18 and TRBJ1-4, with 7 bases identical to TRBD1. The germline CDR1 and CDR2 sequences are KGHSH and LQKENI. This CDR3 is 15 amino acids long. The V segment lost 2 bases and the J segment 8 bases; nucleotides outside the gene matches: 8. The CDR3 region is CASSPAQGDGEKLFF. The CDR3 DNA reads as TGTGCCAGCTCACCAGCTCAGGGGGACGGCGAAAAACTGTTTTTT.

This clone was seen a few times. J is TRBJ2-5 and V is TRBV9; possible D gene TRBD2, 5 bases. The CDR3 has 15 residues. The V gene lost 5 bases and the J gene lost 2 bases, with 16 bases spanning the gap. CDR1 and CDR2 from the germline V gene are SGDLS and YYNGEE. CDR3 bases: TGTGCCAGCAGTCTCTACGGGGAAAATCAAGAGACCCAGTACTTC. This codes for CASSLYGENQETQYF.